The sequence of this T cell receptor (beta chain) was determined in a study of regulatory T cells in long-lasting Graves disease (dated by TCRdb to about 2021). Concerning the study at large: Antithyroid drugs had been taken for less than 3 months by newly diagnosed Graves' disease patients. Peripheral blood TCR sequencing and RNA sequencing compared persistent Graves' disease patients with newly diagnosed Graves' disease patients. The study took place in China and was registered as a clinical trial. A total of approximately 35 samples underwent TCR sequencing: around 13 from persistent and roughly 20 from newly diagnosed Graves' disease patients. Results the study describes overall, beyond this receptor: Sequencing and analysis were restricted to the TCR beta chain. As a limitation, the authors acknowledged that the small sample size may reduce accuracy. Preferential use of TRBV28, TRBJ1-2 and TRBJ2-5 was observed in persistent disease, whereas TRBV20-1 and TRBJ2-1 were favored in newly diagnosed disease. A larger number of public clonotypes was shared among persistent patients (approximately 3,000) than among newly diagnosed patients (approximately 1,000). Because the primary lesion, thyroid tissue, could not be accessed, the study looked at peripheral blood alone. Persistent Graves' disease patients showed lower TCR Shannon entropy and fewer highly expanded clones than newly diagnosed patients, suggesting clonal expansion.

The library was generated by multiplex PCR. Sequencing took place on an Illumina HiSeq 4000. iRepertoire HTBI primers and Arm-PCR amplification of CDR3 regions were used to construct TCR beta libraries. Before sequencing, the PCR products went through gel purification. Per the original workflow: Gene usage analysis of CDR3 amino acid clonotypes used the roughly 60 TRBV and about 15 TRBJ segments found across samples. COPE and FqMerger were used to merge filtered high-quality paired reads into contigs. BLAST was used to align contigs to IMGT TRBV, TRBD and TRBJ reference genes, and CDR3 was defined according to IMGT. Highly expanded clones were defined as clonotypes with a frequency above 0.1%. Shannon entropy served as the measure of repertoire diversity, while the Gini coefficient captured V-J evenness. A clonotype was considered public if more than one individual shared it. Using fastp trimming at Q25 and MiXCR clonotype assembly, TCRdb reanalyzed the public sequencing data and kept in-frame beta chains. Entries that share a CDR3 protein sequence are merged under the most common genes and DNA. It is TCRdb's table, rather than the study itself, that gives the V and J calls and clone size. The sample contains roughly 220,000 distinct CDR3 sequences, about 17% of them found a single time. The top ten hold around 21% of the sample.

The CDR3 runs 12 amino acids, cysteine and phenylalanine included. The only DNA kept is the CDR3, 36 bases in frame from the first base. CDR1 LNHDA and CDR2 SQIVND were looked up in the germline V gene (reference sequence). Trimming costs V 7 bases and J 7 bases, and their ends lie 13 bases apart. The sample's time point label is to be understood as: newly diagnosed GD, antithyroid drugs for less than 3 months. For both TCR sequencing and RNA sequencing, RNA was extracted from PBMCs in TRIzol. The diagnosis of Graves' disease followed American Thyroid Association guidelines. Patients were recruited from an endocrinology department in Xi'an, China. Each patient gave 9 to 10 milliliters of peripheral blood, collected in an EDTA anticoagulant tube. Ficoll Paque Plus density gradient separation was used to isolate PBMCs, and no further T cell sorting was performed. RNA quality was checked with an Agilent 2100 Bioanalyzer and agarose gel, and concentration with a NanoDrop 2000.

The sample holds many counts of this clonotype. The antigen it recognizes is unknown. The sample holds no much larger clone one base away, and base qualities are not on file. This receptor was taken from a female donor with Graves disease. The chain uses TRBV19 and TRBJ1-1; the D gene identity is not certain. This material consisted of peripheral blood mononuclear cells (PBMCs), taken at new diagnosis, from a patient treated with antithyroid drugs. The CDR3: CASTVGRGEAFF. The nucleotide sequence is TGTGCCAGTACCGTAGGACGCGGTGAAGCTTTCTTT.